This record looks at one T cell receptor (beta chain) sequence and its context. The PCR contained 60 Vbeta and 13 Jbeta primers. Measured with immunoSEQ multiplex PCR; TCRdb has only the in-frame clones, and not every one. The sample shows around 150,000 clones, around two thirds of them seen only once. Though nominally healthy at sampling, donors likely had unrecorded immune exposures. The data were obtained in a study of cytomegalovirus exposure and HLA in healthy donors. The germline V gene encodes CDR1 SGHRS and CDR2 YFSETQ. The CDR3 covers 15 residues. V shed 4 bases, J shed 7 bases, and the junction held 13 bases outside the gene matches.

The sequenced material came from PBMCs. The V and J genes are TRBV5-1 and TRBJ1-2; 7 nucleotides agree with TRBD1. This receptor was obtained from a man younger than 45 in good health and CMV-seropositive. CDR3 loop: CASSQPDRTFGGYTF. The DNA of the CDR3 is TGCGCCAGCAGCCAACCGGACAGGACTTTCGGTGGCTACACCTTC.